This T cell receptor (beta chain) was sequenced during a study of blood T cell repertoires in COVID-19. At the level of the study: The United States, Italy and Spain provided the acute and convalescent COVID-19 samples. T cells, B-cell-depleted T cells, or PBMCs supplied cDNA or gDNA.

Study processing details: Scientists estimated how many nucleated cells there were by amplifying reference gene primers. The protocol was immunoSEQ multiplex PCR, while the TCRdb copy is restricted to in-frame clones and leaves out a portion. That table furnishes V, J and clone size, whereas the DNA furnished D and trimming. The table records approximately 280,000 clones, approximately 91% of them present only once. This CDR3 spans 13 amino acids. Germline V gene data show CDR1 as MNHEY and CDR2 as SVGAGI. Trimming removed 6 bases from V and 3 bases from J, with 12 bases in between. The chain carries TRBV6-5 and TRBJ2-7; D remains ambiguous. This clonotype was sampled from a man aged 45-65 years with acute or convalescent COVID-19. Sequencing was performed on peripheral blood. CDR3 sequence (DNA): TGTGCCAGCAGCGGTTATTCCTACTACGAGCAGTACTTC. Translation gives CASSGYSYYEQYF.